A selection of T cell receptor beta chains follows, all from one sample in a study of blood T cells in healthy people across ages. TCRdb called the 5' RACE reads again in MiXCR, with one record for every CDR3 protein. In the table there are roughly 650,000 distinct CDR3 sequences, approximately 29% of which are singletons. The sample was blood. The source of these receptors is a woman older than 75 in good health. The CDR3 runs from the conserved cysteine through the conserved F or W. A D gene is named only where the DNA matches it firmly. Size is stated for part of the rows, as once, few or many counts, or as a class when the clone is expanded.

j_call	v_call	d_call	clone_size	cdr3_aa	cdr3_nt
TRBJ1-2	TRBV4-2	-	many	CASSQDLPRHKTNYGYTF	TGTGCCAGCAGCCAGGACCTCCCGAGACACAAGACTAACTATGGCTACACCTTC
TRBJ1-4	TRBV25-1	-	few	CASSATRGANEKLFF	TGTGCCAGCAGTGCAACCCGGGGAGCTAATGAAAAACTGTTTTTT
TRBJ2-5	TRBV7-9	-	-	CASKGQAETQYF	TGTGCCAGCAAGGGGCAGGCGGAGACCCAGTACTTC
TRBJ2-1	TRBV5-4	TRBD2	many	CASSPDGDYGDEQFF	TGTGCCAGCAGCCCGGATGGGGACTATGGGGATGAGCAGTTCTTC
TRBJ2-7	TRBV5-1	-	many	CASSLGVGILRDEQYF	TGCGCCAGCAGCTTGGGGGTGGGGATCTTACGGGACGAGCAGTACTTC
TRBJ1-4	TRBV20-1	TRBD1	-	CSADRGGEELFF	TGCAGCGCGGACAGGGGGGGGGAAGAACTGTTTTTT
TRBJ1-5	TRBV19	TRBD1	-	CASRGERQPQHF	TGTGCCAGCAGGGGGGAACGACAGCCCCAGCATTTT
TRBJ2-1	TRBV20-1	-	many	CSARSLKGTVEQFF	TGCAGTGCTAGATCCCTAAAAGGGACTGTTGAGCAGTTCTTC
TRBJ1-2	TRBV3-1	-	many	CASSQDGGRGYGYTF	TGTGCCAGCAGCCAAGATGGGGGCAGGGGCTATGGCTACACCTTC
TRBJ1-6	TRBV9	-	-	CAGSTGIGSPLHF	TGTGCCGGGTCGACAGGAATTGGGTCACCCCTCCACTTT
TRBJ2-2	TRBV7-8	-	few	CASSPVRGANTGELFF	TGTGCCAGCAGCCCGGTGAGAGGGGCGAACACCGGGGAGCTGTTTTTT
TRBJ2-7	TRBV10-3	TRBD2	many	CAISEVASGKNEQYF	TGTGCCATCAGTGAGGTTGCTAGCGGGAAAAACGAGCAGTACTTC
TRBJ2-7	TRBV3-1	-	once	CTSSHGRGYEQYF	TGTACCAGCAGCCATGGCAGGGGCTACGAGCAGTACTTC
TRBJ1-2	TRBV2	TRBD1	-	CASSEPRDRFASLGYTF	TGTGCCAGCAGTGAACCCCGGGACAGGTTCGCCTCACTTGGCTACACCTTC
TRBJ2-5	TRBV18	-	-	CASPPPMQETQYF	TGTGCCAGCCCACCGCCCATGCAAGAGACCCAGTACTTC
TRBJ1-2	TRBV2	TRBD1	many	CASRGQGEGYGYTF	TGTGCCAGCAGGGGACAGGGGGAAGGCTATGGCTACACCTTC
TRBJ2-7	TRBV5-1	TRBD1	-	CASSPRPGTGTYEQYF	TGCGCCAGCAGCCCCCGCCCCGGGACAGGGACCTACGAGCAGTACTTC
TRBJ2-1	TRBV20-1	-	-	CSANGANNEQFF	TGCAGTGCCAACGGGGCTAACAATGAGCAGTTCTTC
TRBJ2-7	TRBV29-1	-	-	CSVLGGQFAGRWITYEQYF	TGCAGCGTTCTGGGAGGTCAATTCGCTGGCCGCTGGATTACCTACGAGCAGTACTTC